This TCR beta chain was sequenced for a study of response to subunit inactivated influenza vaccine. TCRdb independently ran MiXCR on the RT-PCR reads; one entry per CDR3 protein. The sample lists just over 300,000 distinct CDR3 sequences; approximately 23% were seen once. The CDR3 contains 20 residues. The germline V gene encodes CDR1 MNHEY and CDR2 SMNVEV (reference sequence). V was pared by 5 bases and J by 0 bases, with 15 bases of the junction left unmatched. This specimen was PBMCs from blood, taken approximately 22 months after vaccination. The source of this sequence is a man in his fifties or sixties who received an inactivated influenza vaccine. V is TRBV27 and J is TRBJ1-5; 11 bases map to TRBD1. The CDR3 nucleotides are TGTGCCAGCAGTAGATTTATACCGGGACAGGGGGTAGGTAGCAATCAGCCCCAGCATTTT. Protein product: CASSRFIPGQGVGSNQPQHF.